The 15 T cell receptor beta chains reported below all come from one sample, sequenced in a study of blood T cells in healthy people across ages. A second PCR of roughly 7 to 11 cycles used a sample-barcoded 5' primer and a J-beta primer mix. TCRdb used MiXCR to reprocess the 5' RACE reads, holding one entry per CDR3 protein. The profile shows 1.5 million to 2 million distinct CDR3 sequences, roughly 50% of them singletons. Sequencing was performed on blood. These receptor sequences come from a woman between 40 and 50 years old in good health.

The chain recombines TRBV27 with TRBJ1-2; possibly TRBD1 for D (5 bases). There are 14 residues in the CDR3. Germline CDR1 is MNHEY and CDR2 is SMNVEV (reference sequence). Trimming shortened V by 3 bases and J by 6 bases, and 14 bases separated the two germline ends. In DNA, the CDR3 is TGTGCCAGCAGTTTTGCTGGGGGGTGGGATGGCTACACCTTC. Translated: CASSFAGGWDGYTF.

V and J are TRBV12-3 or TRBV12-4 and TRBJ2-4; TRBD1 aligns across 8 bases. The J call is in doubt because the DNA end fits TRBJ2-7 better. CDR3 length equals 13 residues. DNA for the CDR3: TGTGCCAGCAGTGCCTGGACAGGGAGCGAGCAGTACTTC. Protein sequence: CASSAWTGSEQYF.

The chain is built from TRBV24-1 and TRBJ2-3; D unclear. The V gene lost 5 bases and the J gene lost 4 bases, with 9 bases spanning the gap. CDR1 and CDR2 from the germline V gene are KGHDR and SFDVKD. This CDR3 has 13 residues. The CDR3 here is CATSGQDPDTQYF. Here the CDR3 DNA reads TGTGCCACCAGTGGGCAGGACCCAGATACGCAGTATTTT.

Concerning this clonotype: The germline gene is not matched at one end of the junction; a read error may be the cause. The J gene is TRBJ1-6, the V gene TRBV20-1; 7 bases are shared with TRBD1. The CDR3 consists of 15 residues. Germline CDR1 DFQATT, CDR2 SNEGSKA (reference sequence). The CDR3 DNA sequence: TGCAGCGCTAAGGGTCCAGGGGGTAATAATTCACCCCTCCACTTT. Translated: CSAKGPGGNNSPLHF.

This chain uses TRBV29-1 with TRBJ2-1, with 12 bases matching TRBD2. Germline CDR1 and CDR2: SQVTM and ANQGSEA. The CDR3 runs 16 residues. The J segment lost 9 bases and the V segment lost 0 bases, leaving 9 bases of the junction unmatched. The CDR3 here is CSVEDYSSGGAFEQFF. As DNA, the CDR3 is TGCAGCGTTGAAGATTATTCTAGCGGGGGGGCCTTTGAGCAGTTCTTC.

The J gene is TRBJ1-4, the V gene TRBV20-1; 7 nucleotides align to TRBD1. CDR3 length: 13 residues. The germline CDR1 and CDR2 sequences are DFQATT and SNEGSKA (reference sequence). The V segment lost 6 bases and the J segment 9 bases; nucleotides outside the gene matches: 10. For the CDR3, the DNA is TGCAGTGCAGTGCGGGACAGAAATAAAAAACTGTTTTTT. It translates to CSAVRDRNKKLFF.

This chain joins TRBV5-1 and TRBJ2-7; weak D call: TRBD1 (6 bases). CDR3 length equals 15 residues. V lost 2 bases and J lost 0, with 12 bases in between. Germline V CDR1 and CDR2: SGHRS, YFSETQ. The CDR3 DNA reads TGCGCCAGCAGCTTTGTGACAGGTAGCTCCTACGAGCAGTACTTC. Translating gives CASSFVTGSSYEQYF.

The chain is built from TRBV10-3 and TRBJ1-5; unclear D gene. The ends were cut back, 2 bases at V and 4 bases at J, with 3 bases in the middle. Germline V CDR1 and CDR2: ENHRY, SYGVKD. The CDR3 is 12 residues long. The CDR3 region is CAISETNQPQHF. The CDR3 bases are TGTGCCATCAGTGAGACGAATCAGCCCCAGCATTTT.

This clonotype was seen a handful of times. Here the CDR3 reads CAISALAAKRGGQIDTQYF. CDR3 coding DNA: TGTGCCATCAGTGCGCTGGCTGCAAAACGGGGGGGCCAGATAGATACGCAGTATTTT. The chain links TRBV10-3 to TRBJ2-3; 8 bases align to TRBD2. CDR1 and CDR2 from the germline V gene are ENHRY and SYGVKD. The CDR3 loop spans 19 amino acids. The V segment lost 4 bases and the J segment 5 bases; nucleotides outside the gene matches: 20.

V usage is TRBV20-1 and J usage is TRBJ2-1; the match to TRBD1 covers 8 bases. This CDR3 is 14 amino acids long. V was clipped by 6 bases and J by 7 bases; unmatched bases: 11. CDR1 and CDR2 (germline): DFQATT, SNEGSKA (reference sequence). The CDR3 coding sequence is TGCAGTGCATCCGACAGGGGCCGAGTTAATGAGCAGTTCTTC. Residues: CSASDRGRVNEQFF.

V usage is TRBV20-1 and J usage is TRBJ2-1; D unresolved. CDR3 length: 10 amino acids. Germline CDR1 is DFQATT and CDR2 is SNEGSKA (reference sequence). V was pared by 4 bases and J by 5 bases, with 3 bases between. Here the CDR3 reads CSATNNEQFF. As DNA, the CDR3 is TGCAGTGCTACTAACAATGAGCAGTTCTTC.

This clonotype was found a few times. The CDR3 coding sequence is TGTGCCAGCAGTTTGGGACTAGGGGAGTGGGCCAAAAACATTCAGTACTTC. This translates into CASSLGLGEWAKNIQYF. The V call is TRBV12-3 or TRBV12-4, the J call TRBJ2-4, with 8 bases aligning to TRBD2. Trimming cost V 3 bases and J 1 base; bases outside gene matches: 8. The CDR3 extends over 17 amino acids.

This clonotype was counted a few times. V is TRBV27 and J is TRBJ2-5; D remains unclear. Germline CDR1 and CDR2: MNHEY and SMNVEV (reference sequence). The CDR3 contains 14 residues. Trimming shortened V by 2 bases and J by 5 bases, and 12 bases separated the two germline ends. CDR3 DNA sequence: TGTGCCAGCAGTTTAGCTACACCTGAGGAGACCCAGTACTTC. Residues: CASSLATPEETQYF.

This clonotype was observed a handful of times. The chain uses TRBV5-1 and TRBJ1-2; D might be TRBD1 (6 bases). Germline CDR1 and CDR2: SGHRS and YFSETQ. CDR3 size: 19 residues. Trimming took 1 base from V and 3 from J, leaving 25 bases between them. CDR3 DNA: TGCGCCAGCAGCTTGACTGTGACAGGCCTCCAGGAAGAGTACTATGGCTACACCTTC. Protein sequence: CASSLTVTGLQEEYYGYTF.

This clonotype was detected a few times. The chain carries TRBV27 and TRBJ2-7, with D perhaps matching TRBD2 (6 bases). With 5 bases removed from V and 6 bases from J, the gap between germline ends came to 20 bases. Germline values: CDR1 MNHEY, CDR2 SMNVEV (reference sequence). The CDR3 sequence is 15 residues long. CDR3 bases: TGTGCCAGCAGTCCCCGTGGAGGGAGGATCGGCGAGCAGTACTTC. Translation: CASSPRGGRIGEQYF.